The 22 T cell receptor beta chains given below trace back to one sample, sequenced in a study of blood T cell repertoires in COVID-19. Profiling relied on immunoSEQ multiplex PCR, and the TCRdb table lists in-frame clones only, not all of them. The data hold under 250,000 clones, with about 83% observed a single time. What was sequenced was peripheral blood. The receptors shown here come from a man aged 25 to 40 who had recovered from COVID-19.

The V and J genes are TRBV7-6 and TRBJ1-4; 8 nucleotides match TRBD1. After removal of 1 base from V and 4 bases from J, the junction contained 2 bases not matched to a gene. The germline V gene encodes CDR1 SGHVS and CDR2 FNYEAQ. The length of the CDR3 is 15 residues. In DNA, the CDR3 is TGTGCCAGCAGCTTAGACAGGGGGATTAATGAAAAACTGTTTTTT. Translating it yields CASSLDRGINEKLFF.

This chain uses TRBV7-9 with TRBJ2-1; unclear D gene. Germline CDR1 is SEHNR and CDR2 is FQNEAQ (reference sequence). The CDR3 consists of 11 residues. V dropped 3 bases and J dropped 8 bases, with 5 bases sitting between them. CDR3 DNA: TGTGCCAGCAGCTTTCGCGATGAGCAGTTCTTC. It translates to CASSFRDEQFF.

The table lists this clone with a few counts. V is TRBV3-1 (or the pseudogene TRBV3-2) and J is TRBJ1-2, with a tentative D call TRBD1 (6 bases). V lost 4 bases, J lost 10 bases, and 16 bases lay in between. The germline V gene has CDR1 LGHDT and CDR2 YNNKEL (reference sequence). The CDR3 length is 13 residues. CDR3 region: CASSPRPGQNYTF. CDR3 sequence (DNA): TGTGCCAGCAGCCCCCGCCCCGGACAGAACTACACCTTC.

The J gene is TRBJ1-1, the V gene TRBV5-1, with 11 bases aligning to TRBD1. The trim removed 4 bases at V and 6 bases at J, leaving 5 bases unmatched. Germline-derived CDR1 and CDR2 are SGHRS and YFSETQ. The CDR3 extends over 14 amino acids. This CDR3 reads CASSRTGGAAEAFF. The CDR3 bases are TGCGCCAGCAGCAGGACAGGGGGCGCGGCTGAAGCTTTCTTT.

The J gene is TRBJ2-2, the V gene TRBV9, with 7 bases that match TRBD1. Germline assignment: CDR1 SGDLS and CDR2 YYNGEE. The CDR3 is made up of 16 amino acids. Trimming removed 3 bases from V and 5 bases from J; junction bases left unmatched: 10. CDR3 in DNA: TGTGCCAGCAGCGCCCCCACAGGGGACGCGACCGGGGAGCTGTTTTTT. Protein product: CASSAPTGDATGELFF.

This chain joins TRBV27 and TRBJ2-6; maybe TRBD2 (5 bases). In germline, CDR1 is MNHEY, CDR2 SMNVEV (reference sequence). The CDR3 spans 13 residues. Deletions cut 8 bases from V and 1 base from J, with 6 bases between. In DNA, the CDR3 is TGTGCCAGCCGGGGTTCTGGGGCCAACGTCCTGACTTTC. Translated: CASRGSGANVLTF.

This clone was recorded only once. The chain combines TRBV18 with TRBJ1-1; D is possibly TRBD1 (5 bases). Germline CDR1 reads KGHSH; CDR2 reads LQKENI. The CDR3 sequence is 15 residues long. Trimming removed 4 bases at V and 0 bases at J, with 12 bases between. DNA of the CDR3: TGTGCCAGCTCACTACAGGAAACGATGAACACTGAAGCTTTCTTT. Its translation is CASSLQETMNTEAFF.

This rearrangement joins TRBV7-3 to TRBJ1-1; 7 positions match TRBD1. The CDR3 consists of 13 residues. V gave up 7 bases and J gave up 2 bases; unmatched junction bases: 4. Germline V CDR1 and CDR2: SGHTA, FQGTGA. As DNA, the CDR3 is TGTGCCAGCAAGGGACAGCCTAACACTGAAGCTTTCTTT. Translating gives CASKGQPNTEAFF.

In DNA form, the CDR3 reads TGTGCCAGCAGCAGAACAGGTAGTGCCCTGGGAGGCTACACCTTC. Encoded protein: CASSRTGSALGGYTF. The chain links TRBV5-4 to TRBJ1-2; possible D gene TRBD1, 5 bases. The CDR3 loop spans 15 amino acids. Trimming stripped 4 bases from V and 8 bases from J, with 21 bases between. The V gene's germline CDR1 is SGHNT and CDR2 YYREEE (reference sequence).

The chain has TRBV2 and TRBJ1-3, with TRBD1 identical over 7 bases. V gave up 6 bases and J gave up 2 bases; unmatched junction bases: 4. Germline CDR1 reads SNHLY; CDR2 reads FYNNEI. The CDR3 totals 14 residues. The CDR3 protein is CASREQGTGNTIYF. The DNA of the CDR3 is TGTGCCAGCAGGGAACAGGGGACTGGAAACACCATATATTTT.

This clone has only a few counts. This chain connects TRBV29-1 to TRBJ1-3; no clear D. V was shortened by 4 bases and J by 4 bases, with 14 bases between the two germline ends. The V gene's germline CDR1 is SQVTM and CDR2 ANQGSEA. The CDR3 runs 14 residues. CDR3 protein: CSVGIGGSGNTIYF. CDR3 nucleotide sequence: TGCAGCGTTGGCATTGGCGGATCGGGAAACACCATATATTTT. Together with reference TRBV29-1 and TRBJ1-3, the CDR3 gives the full variable domain: SAVISQKPSRDICQRGTSLTIQCQVDSQVTMMFWYRQQPGQSLTLIATANQGSEATYESGFVIDKFPISRPNLTFSTLTVSNMSPEDSSIYLCSVGIGGSGNTIYFGEGSWLTVV.

J is TRBJ2-3 and V is TRBV7-9, with no clear D. The V end lost 2 bases, the J end lost 0 bases, and 15 bases lay between the germline ends. Germline assignment: CDR1 SEHNR and CDR2 FQNEAQ (reference sequence). The length of the CDR3 is 17 residues. The CDR3 bases are TGTGCCAGCAGCTTATATCCGTCTCTCTCCAGCACAGATACGCAGTATTTT. The encoded protein is CASSLYPSLSSTDTQYF.

This chain links TRBV7-9 with TRBJ1-1, with D perhaps TRBD1 (5 bases). Germline CDR1 SEHNR, CDR2 FQNEAQ (reference sequence). Between the trimmed V and J ends, which lost 5 bases and 10 bases, there was a span of 14 bases. The CDR3 length is 12 residues. The CDR3 sequence is CASSPGTMGAFF. Written as DNA, the CDR3 is TGTGCCAGCAGCCCCGGGACTATGGGAGCTTTCTTT.

This clone was counted many times. The chain is built from TRBV5-1 and TRBJ2-7; 7 bases are a match to TRBD2. Germline CDR1 SGHRS, CDR2 YFSETQ. The J segment lost 7 bases and the V segment lost 0 bases, leaving 1 base of the junction unmatched. This CDR3 has 12 residues. CDR3 DNA sequence: TGCGCCAGCAGCTTGGCCGGGAGGGAGCAGTACTTC. Amino acid sequence: CASSLAGREQYF.

CDR3 DNA sequence: TGTGCCAGCACCGGACAGGGGCACCGCGGCTACACCTTC. It translates to CASTGQGHRGYTF. The V call is TRBV25-1, the J call TRBJ1-2; 9 nucleotides match TRBD1. The germline CDR1 and CDR2 sequences are MGHDK and SYGVNS. This CDR3 has 13 amino acids. V trimming: 7 bases; J trimming: 8 bases; junction bases outside the gene matches: 8.

This clone showed up just once. The chain joins TRBV11-2 to TRBJ2-7, with 10 bases matching TRBD1. V lost 5 bases and J lost 6; bases outside the gene matches: 7. This CDR3 has 14 residues. CDR1 is SGHAT, CDR2 FQNNGV, per germline. The CDR3 bases are TGTGCCAGCAGCGTGAGACAGGGGGCACGCGAGCAGTACTTC. This codes for CASSVRQGAREQYF.

The V call is TRBV7-6, the J call TRBJ2-5; TRBD2 is a possible D gene (5 bases). CDR1 and CDR2 from the germline V gene are SGHVS and FNYEAQ. This CDR3 contains 17 residues. Trimming shortened V by 1 base and J by 5 bases, and 20 bases separated the two germline ends. In nucleotides, the CDR3 is TGTGCCAGCAGCTTAGAAGCCGACTACCTGTTGGGGGAGACCCAGTACTTC. The encoded protein is CASSLEADYLLGETQYF.

The J gene is TRBJ1-5, the V gene TRBV2; D might be TRBD1 (5 bases). In germline, CDR1 is SNHLY, CDR2 FYNNEI. The CDR3 extends over 14 amino acids. V was pared by 2 bases and J by 5 bases, with 10 bases between. The chain's CDR3 is CASSEFGGDQPQHF. Here the CDR3 DNA reads TGTGCCAGCAGTGAATTTGGAGGGGATCAGCCCCAGCATTTT.

This clone has ten or more counts. J is TRBJ2-2 and V is TRBV10-2; 13 nucleotides line up with TRBD2. J was trimmed by 5 bases and V by 6 bases; bases with no gene match: 6. The CDR3 spans 16 residues. Germline values: CDR1 WSHSY, CDR2 SAAADI. The CDR3, as DNA: TGCGCCAGCAGAAGACTAGCGGGGGGTTATACCGGGGAGCTGTTTTTT. Its translation: CASRRLAGGYTGELFF.

V gene TRBV3-1 (or the pseudogene TRBV3-2) combines with J gene TRBJ1-2; the D is unclear. With 1 base removed from V and 3 bases from J, the gap between germline ends came to 12 bases. Germline V gene data show CDR1 as LGHDT and CDR2 as YNNKEL (reference sequence). This CDR3 contains 15 residues. The CDR3 DNA sequence: TGTGCCAGCAGCCAAGCCGGGAGCCCCTACTATGGCTACACCTTC. Its translation is CASSQAGSPYYGYTF.

CDR3 sequence (DNA): TGTGCCAGCAGTTTACCAGGCTACGAGCAGTACGTC. As protein: CASSLPGYEQYV. The chain couples TRBV28 to TRBJ2-7; D unclear. Per germline, CDR1 MDHEN and CDR2 SYDVKM. Trimming removed 2 bases at V and 3 bases at J, with 5 bases between. The CDR3 sequence is 12 residues long.

The chain couples TRBV5-4 to TRBJ1-1; no definite D call. Germline CDR1 and CDR2: SGHNT and YYREEE (reference sequence). The CDR3 loop spans 14 amino acids. Trimming took 5 bases from V and 5 from J, leaving 16 bases between them. The CDR3 reads CASRLYGVLTEAFF. In nucleotides, the CDR3 is TGTGCCAGCAGACTGTACGGGGTTTTAACTGAAGCTTTCTTT.